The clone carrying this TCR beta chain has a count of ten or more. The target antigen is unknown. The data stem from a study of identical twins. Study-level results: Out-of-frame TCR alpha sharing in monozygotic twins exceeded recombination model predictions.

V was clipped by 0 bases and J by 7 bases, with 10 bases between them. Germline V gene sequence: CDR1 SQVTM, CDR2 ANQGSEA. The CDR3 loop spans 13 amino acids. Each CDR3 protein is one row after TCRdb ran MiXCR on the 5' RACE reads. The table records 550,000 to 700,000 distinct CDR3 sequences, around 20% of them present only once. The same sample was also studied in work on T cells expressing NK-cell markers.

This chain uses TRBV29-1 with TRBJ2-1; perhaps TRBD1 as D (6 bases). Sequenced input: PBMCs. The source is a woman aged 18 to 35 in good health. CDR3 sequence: CSVEETQGNEQFF. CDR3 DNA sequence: TGCAGCGTTGAAGAAACCCAGGGGAATGAGCAGTTCTTC.